This passage covers 6 T cell receptor beta chains from one sample sequenced in a study. TCRdb reprocessed the 5' RACE reads with MiXCR, giving one entry per CDR3 protein. The sample includes some 62,000 distinct CDR3 sequences, roughly 30% of them seen just once. Sequenced: tumor-infiltrating naive CD4+ T cells sorted from the breast tumor. Subset noted: naive CD4+ T cells, CD4+CD45RA+CD25-. The receptors here all came from a female donor with breast cancer.

The rearrangement uses TRBV6-5 and TRBJ1-3, with unresolved D. Between the trimmed V and J ends, which lost 3 bases and 4 bases, there was a span of 10 bases. There are 14 residues in the CDR3. Per germline, CDR1 MNHEY and CDR2 SVGAGI. CDR3 in DNA: TGTGCCAGCAGTTATTGGAGGTCCGGAAACACCATATATTTT. It is translated as CASSYWRSGNTIYF.

In its sample, this clonotype ranks as medium-sized. The gene calls are TRBV5-1 and TRBJ1-2; 7 nucleotides line up with TRBD1. Germline CDR1 reads SGHRS; CDR2 reads YFSETQ. J gave up 6 bases and V 4 bases, and 3 bases lay outside the gene matches. This CDR3 region has 12 residues. CDR3 protein: CASSPDRNGYTF. CDR3 nucleotide sequence: TGCGCCAGCAGCCCGGACAGGAATGGCTACACCTTC.

This chain joins TRBV5-1 and TRBJ2-3, with 10 bases that match TRBD2. Germline CDR1 and CDR2: SGHRS and YFSETQ. This CDR3 is 15 amino acids long. The V segment lost 2 bases and the J segment 2 bases; nucleotides outside the gene matches: 2. The CDR3 nucleotides are TGCGCCAGCAGCTTTCTAGCGGGGGTCACAGATACGCAGTATTTT. Translated, it gives CASSFLAGVTDTQYF.

There are many counts of this clonotype. This rearrangement joins TRBV5-1 to TRBJ2-3; TRBD2 might be the D (6 bases). Germline CDR1 and CDR2: SGHRS and YFSETQ. This CDR3 region has 18 residues. Trimming removed 0 bases from V and 4 bases from J, with 21 bases in between. The CDR3 reads CASSLGDAGTFSSDTQYF. The CDR3, as DNA: TGCGCCAGCAGCTTGGGTGACGCGGGGACTTTTTCGTCAGATACGCAGTATTTT.

This chain connects TRBV7-3 to TRBJ1-1; 7 positions match TRBD1. The V and J ends lost 1 base and 5 bases, in that order; junction bases with no gene match: 7. CDR1 is SGHTA and CDR2 is FQGTGA in the germline V gene. The CDR3 consists of 15 residues. CDR3 sequence (DNA): TGTGCCAGCAGCTTAAGTCACAGGGGAGAGACTGAAGCTTTCTTT. The encoded protein is CASSLSHRGETEAFF.

The chain couples TRBV20-1 to TRBJ2-3; 9 bases align to TRBD1. CDR3 length: 15 residues. Germline V gene sequence: CDR1 DFQATT, CDR2 SNEGSKA (reference sequence). J was trimmed by 2 bases and V by 7 bases; bases with no gene match: 10. This chain's CDR3 is CSVPVGTGPTDTQYF. The CDR3 DNA reads as TGCAGTGTCCCGGTCGGGACAGGGCCCACAGATACGCAGTATTTT.